This TCR beta chain was identified in a study of blood T cell repertoires in COVID-19. Overall study: The United States, Italy and Spain provided the acute and convalescent COVID-19 samples.

The V gene's germline CDR1 is KGHDR and CDR2 SFDVKD. The trim removed 0 bases at V and 3 bases at J, leaving 5 bases unmatched. The CDR3 covers 16 residues. Original processing methods: For nucleated cells, counts were estimated from reference gene primer amplification. Assay: immunoSEQ multiplex PCR; the TCRdb copy retains only in-frame clones and omits some. That table gives V, J and clone size, and the DNA gave D and trimming. The data hold 150,000 to 200,000 clones, with about 87% observed a single time. The J gene is TRBJ1-1, the V gene TRBV24-1, with 8 bases matching TRBD1. The sample comprised peripheral blood. The TCR comes from a man in his sixties with acute or convalescent COVID-19. The CDR3 is CATSDLRTGLDTEAFF. CDR3 sequence (DNA): TGTGCCACCAGTGATTTGCGGACAGGGCTGGACACTGAAGCTTTCTTT.